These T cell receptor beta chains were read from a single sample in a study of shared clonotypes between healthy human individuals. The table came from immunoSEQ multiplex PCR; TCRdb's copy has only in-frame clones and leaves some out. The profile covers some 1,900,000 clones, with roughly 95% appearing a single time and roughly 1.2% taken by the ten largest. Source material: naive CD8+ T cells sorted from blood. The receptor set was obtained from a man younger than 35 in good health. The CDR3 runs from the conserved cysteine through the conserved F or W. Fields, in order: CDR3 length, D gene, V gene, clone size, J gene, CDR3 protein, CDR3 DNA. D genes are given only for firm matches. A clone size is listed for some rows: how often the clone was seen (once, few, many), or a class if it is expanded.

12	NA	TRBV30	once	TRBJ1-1	CAWSVGTTEAFF	TGTGCCTGGAGTGTGGGGACAACTGAAGCTTTCTTT
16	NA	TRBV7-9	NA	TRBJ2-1	CASSSTGSLVVDEQFF	TGTGCCAGCAGCAGTACCGGGAGTCTAGTTGTCGATGAGCAGTTCTTC
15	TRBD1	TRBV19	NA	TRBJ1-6	CASSLDREDNSPLHF	TGTGCCAGTAGTCTAGACAGGGAAGATAATTCACCCCTCCACTTT
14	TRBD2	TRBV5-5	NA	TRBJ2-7	CASVPGLDFSEQYF	TGTGCCAGCGTACCGGGACTAGATTTCTCCGAGCAGTACTTC
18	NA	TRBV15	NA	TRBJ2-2	CATSRAKGGGPNTGELFF	TGTGCCACCAGCAGAGCAAAAGGTGGAGGGCCGAACACCGGGGAGCTGTTTTTT
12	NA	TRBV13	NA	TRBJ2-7	CASSNPSGEQYF	TGTGCCAGCAGCAATCCCTCAGGGGAGCAGTACTTC
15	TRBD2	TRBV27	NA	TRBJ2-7	CASSLSASGAYEQYF	TGTGCCAGCAGTTTATCAGCTAGCGGGGCCTACGAGCAGTACTTC
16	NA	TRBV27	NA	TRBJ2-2	CASSPLGAVGTGELFF	TGTGCCAGCAGTCCACTAGGGGCCGTGGGAACCGGGGAGCTGTTTTTT
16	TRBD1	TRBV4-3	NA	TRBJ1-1	CASSQEAGGENTEAFF	TGCGCCAGCAGCCAAGAGGCAGGGGGCGAGAACACTGAAGCTTTCTTT
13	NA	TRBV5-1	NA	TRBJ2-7	CASSLGPGDEQYF	TGCGCCAGCAGCTTGGGGCCCGGAGACGAGCAGTACTTC
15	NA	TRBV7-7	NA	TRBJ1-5	CASSRTNRADQPQHF	TGTGCTAGCAGCCGTACTAACAGGGCAGATCAGCCCCAGCATTTT
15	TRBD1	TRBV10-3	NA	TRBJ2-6	CAIGRDSTGANVLTF	TGTGCCATCGGCCGGGACAGTACTGGGGCCAACGTCCTGACTTTC
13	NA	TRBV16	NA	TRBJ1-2	CASSQSTGYGYTF	TGTGCCAGCAGCCAATCGACAGGCTATGGCTACACCTTC
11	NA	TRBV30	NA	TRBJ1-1	CAFHPGHEAFF	TGTGCCTTTCACCCGGGCCATGAAGCTTTCTTT
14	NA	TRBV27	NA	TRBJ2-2	CASKTLANTGELFF	TGTGCCAGCAAGACCCTAGCGAACACCGGGGAGCTGTTTTTT
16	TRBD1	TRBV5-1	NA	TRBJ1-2	CASSSVGTGDPYGYTF	TGCGCCAGCAGCTCGGTTGGGACAGGGGATCCGTATGGCTACACCTTC
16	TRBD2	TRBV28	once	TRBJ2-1	CASSLNVGGGYNEQFF	TGTGCCAGCAGTTTAAACGTGGGCGGGGGGTACAATGAGCAGTTCTTC
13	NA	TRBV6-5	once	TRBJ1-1	CASSYAEGTEAFF	TGTGCCAGCAGTTACGCGGAGGGCACTGAAGCTTTCTTT
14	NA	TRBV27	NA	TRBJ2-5	CASSQLRSQETQYF	TGTGCCAGCAGTCAGCTCCGGAGCCAAGAGACCCAGTACTTC
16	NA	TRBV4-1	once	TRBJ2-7	CASSQDRAERLYEQYF	TGCGCCAGCAGCCAAGATCGCGCCGAGCGGCTCTACGAGCAGTACTTC
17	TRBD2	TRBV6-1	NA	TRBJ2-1	CASSEWLAGSTDNEQFF	TGTGCCAGCAGTGAATGGCTAGCGGGATCGACGGACAATGAGCAGTTCTTC
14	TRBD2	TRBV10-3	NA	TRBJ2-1	CATRAGGTYNEQFF	TGTGCCACCAGAGCGGGAGGGACCTACAATGAGCAGTTCTTC
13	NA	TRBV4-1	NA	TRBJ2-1	CASSQGSYNEQFF	TGCGCCAGCAGCCAGGGGAGCTACAATGAGCAGTTCTTC
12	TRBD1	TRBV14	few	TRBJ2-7	CASIHNRGEQYF	TGTGCCAGCATCCATAACAGGGGAGAGCAGTACTTC
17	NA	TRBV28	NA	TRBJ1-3	CATETSAEATSGNTIYF	TGTGCCACCGAAACTTCCGCGGAAGCCACCTCTGGAAACACCATATATTTT
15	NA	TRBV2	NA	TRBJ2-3	CASSAGDITTDTQYF	TGTGCCAGCAGTGCGGGGGACATTACCACAGATACGCAGTATTTT
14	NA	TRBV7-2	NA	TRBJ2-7	CASSPGGPAYEQYF	TGTGCCAGCAGCCCCGGGGGGCCAGCCTACGAGCAGTACTTC
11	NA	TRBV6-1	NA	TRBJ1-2	CASSEGSIDTF	TGTGCCAGCAGTGAGGGCAGCATCGACACCTTC
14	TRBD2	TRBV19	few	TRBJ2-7	CASSIPGTTYEQYF	TGTGCCAGTAGTATCCCTGGGACTACCTACGAGCAGTACTTC
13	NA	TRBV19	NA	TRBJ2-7	CASQGGFSYEQYF	TGTGCCAGTCAAGGAGGGTTTTCCTACGAGCAGTACTTC
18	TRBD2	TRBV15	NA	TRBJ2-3	CATSREGLAGGEGDTQYF	TGTGCCACCAGCAGAGAAGGACTAGCGGGAGGGGAGGGCGATACGCAGTATTTT
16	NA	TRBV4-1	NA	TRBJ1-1	CASSYDRSGGYTEAFF	TGCGCCAGCAGCTATGACAGATCGGGGGGGTACACTGAAGCTTTCTTT
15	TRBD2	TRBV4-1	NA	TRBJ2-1	CASSPGRSGGFQQFF	TGCGCCAGCAGCCCGGGAAGAAGCGGGGGATTTCAGCAGTTCTTC
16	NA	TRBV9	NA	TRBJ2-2	CASSGATTANTGELFF	TGTGCCAGCAGCGGGGCTACGACGGCGAACACCGGGGAGCTGTTTTTT
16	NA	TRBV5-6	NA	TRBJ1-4	CASSWGTFSTNEKLFF	TGTGCCAGCAGCTGGGGGACCTTTTCAACTAATGAAAAACTGTTTTTT
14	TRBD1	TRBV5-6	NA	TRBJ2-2	CASSAGQGAGELFF	TGTGCCAGCAGCGCGGGACAGGGCGCCGGGGAGCTGTTTTTT
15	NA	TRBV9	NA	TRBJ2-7	CASSVERDTFYEQYF	TGTGCCAGCAGCGTAGAAAGGGACACTTTCTACGAGCAGTACTTC
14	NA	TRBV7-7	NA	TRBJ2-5	CASSLSGVWETQYF	TGTGCTAGCAGCTTATCCGGGGTTTGGGAGACCCAGTACTTC
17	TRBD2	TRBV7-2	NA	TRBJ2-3	CASSSTRLAGEQNTQYF	TGTGCCAGCAGCTCCACACGACTAGCGGGGGAGCAAAATACGCAGTATTTT
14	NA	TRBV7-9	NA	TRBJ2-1	CASSSKAEYNEQFF	TGTGCCAGCAGCTCTAAGGCGGAATACAATGAGCAGTTCTTC
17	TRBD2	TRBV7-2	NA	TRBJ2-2	CASSLAIAGGPNGELFF	TGTGCCAGCAGCTTAGCAATAGCGGGAGGGCCCAACGGGGAGCTGTTTTTT
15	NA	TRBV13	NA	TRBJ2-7	CASSKPGEVPYEQYF	TGTGCCAGCAGCAAACCCGGGGAGGTCCCCTACGAGCAGTACTTC
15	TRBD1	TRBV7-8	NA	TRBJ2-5	CASSLEGQGEETQYF	TGTGCCAGCAGCTTAGAGGGCCAGGGGGAAGAGACCCAGTACTTC